This T cell receptor beta chain was retrieved from a study of blood T cells in healthy people across ages. Sample donors were healthy Caucasian individuals that came from Russia, aged roughly 6 to 95. Overall study results and limits: Because donor CMV status was unknown, expanded clonotype changes were possibly confounded.

Trimming took 0 bases from V and 0 from J; bases not matched to a gene: 8. The CDR3 consists of 17 residues. The germline V gene encodes CDR1 SGHRS and CDR2 YFSETQ. Notes on this clonotype: Its antigen is still unknown.

Combining a sample-barcoded 5' primer with a J-beta primer mix, a second PCR ran for roughly 7 to 12 cycles. TCRdb recomputed calls from the 5' RACE reads with MiXCR, one row per CDR3 protein. The data contain around 1,900,000 distinct CDR3 sequences, about two fifths of them seen just once; the ten biggest clones take up roughly 23%. The TCR originated in a human donor in good health. Sequenced: blood. This rearrangement joins TRBV5-1 to TRBJ2-7; 8 nucleotides match TRBD2. Here the CDR3 reads CASSLEGSGVFSYEQYF. Here the CDR3 DNA reads TGCGCCAGCAGCTTGGAAGGTAGCGGGGTATTCTCCTACGAGCAGTACTTC.